This T cell receptor (beta chain) was recorded in a study of CD8 T cells in Susac syndrome. Study-wide points: In total CD8+ repertoires, approximately 17 Susac-specific public clones were found, and five in CD8+ TEMRA repertoires.

Negative isolation was used for CD8+ and CD4+ T cells and FACS enrichment for TEMRA cells. As regards this clonotype: Its matching antigen is unknown.

In germline, CDR1 is GTSNPN, CDR2 SVGIG (reference sequence). Trimming cost V 4 bases and J 1 base, with 8 bases left between them. The CDR3 runs to 12 residues. Reverse transcription used about 0.45 to 1 ug RNA and random hexamers. TCR beta CDR3 was amplified by immunoSEQ multiplex PCR. This amplification extended across 54 Vbeta and 13 Jbeta segments. TCRdb re-called the immunoSEQ multiplex PCR reads with MiXCR, one entry per CDR3 protein. This sample carries 95,000 to 150,000 distinct CDR3 sequences, about 95% of them seen once, and the ten largest clones take about 0.19%. Sequenced sample: CD8+ T cells from PBMCs. This TCR was recovered from a human donor with Susac syndrome. The chain employs TRBV30 and TRBJ2-7, with D uncertain. The CDR3 region is CAWTTNSYEQYF. CDR3 nucleotide sequence: TGTGCCTGGACTACGAATTCCTACGAGCAGTACTTC.